The 32 T cell receptor beta chains in this list originate from one sample, sequenced in a study of blood T cell repertoires in COVID-19. Measured with immunoSEQ multiplex PCR; TCRdb has only the in-frame clones, and not every one. The sample has hundreds of thousands of clones, 90% seen once. The sample consisted of PBMCs or T cells enriched from blood (not recorded which). The receptors shown here come from a man in his fifties or sixties who had recovered from COVID-19.

The V and J genes are TRBV11-2 and TRBJ2-7; D perhaps matches TRBD1 (6 bases). V was cut by 4 bases and J by 7 bases, with 32 bases left in between. The germline gives CDR1 SGHAT, CDR2 FQNNGV. The CDR3 sequence is 19 residues long. CDR3 protein: CASSSGRGLSDSKLWEQYF. The CDR3 DNA reads TGTGCCAGCAGCTCCGGCCGAGGTTTGTCGGACAGTAAACTCTGGGAGCAGTACTTC.

The rearrangement uses TRBV4-2 and TRBJ2-7; TRBD2 might be the D (8 bases). The V and J ends lost 1 base and 2 bases respectively, with 24 bases between them. The length of the CDR3 is 19 residues. In germline, CDR1 is LGHNA, CDR2 YNFKEQ. The CDR3 sequence is CASSQVPQGVSGGPYEQYF. The CDR3, as DNA: TGTGCCAGCAGCCAAGTTCCCCAGGGGGTGAGCGGGGGCCCCTACGAGCAGTACTTC.

The sample holds one count of this clone. The V call is TRBV5-1, the J call TRBJ1-2; no clear D gene. The CDR3 length is 13 residues. The germline V gene has CDR1 SGHRS and CDR2 YFSETQ. Trimming removed 3 bases at V and 3 bases at J, with 9 bases between. Written as DNA, the CDR3 is TGCGCCAGCAGCTCCTCGGTGGACTATGGCTACACCTTC. Its translation: CASSSSVDYGYTF.

The chain couples TRBV10-3 to TRBJ1-6, with D uncertain. CDR1 and CDR2 (germline): ENHRY, SYGVKD. V shed 2 bases and J shed 8 bases, with 4 bases lying between them. The CDR3 loop spans 12 amino acids. The CDR3 loop is CAISERDSPLHF. The CDR3 nucleotides read TGTGCCATCAGTGAGCGGGATTCACCCCTCCACTTT.

The V call is TRBV4-1, the J call TRBJ1-1; D possibly corresponds to TRBD1 (6 bases). The germline V gene has CDR1 MGHRA and CDR2 YSYEKL. The ends were cut back, 4 bases at V and 1 base at J, with 13 bases in the middle. CDR3 size: 15 residues. The CDR3 reads CASSPSGQSNTEAFF. Written as DNA, the CDR3 is TGCGCCAGCAGCCCCTCTGGACAGTCGAACACTGAAGCTTTCTTT.

This rearrangement joins TRBV19 to TRBJ2-3; perhaps TRBD2 as D (6 bases). V was cut by 7 bases and J by 3 bases, with 17 bases left in between. Germline CDR1 is LNHDA and CDR2 is SQIVND (reference sequence). The CDR3 contains 15 residues. CDR3 DNA sequence: TGTGCCAGTATTGACGGGGGAGGAGGAACAGATACGCAGTATTTT. This encodes CASIDGGGGTDTQYF.

The genes are TRBV4-1 and TRBJ2-3, with TRBD2 matching over 8 bases. The CDR3 consists of 16 residues. Trimming cost V 0 bases and J 5 bases; bases outside gene matches: 7. In germline, CDR1 is MGHRA, CDR2 YSYEKL. The CDR3 is CASSQEGRGELDTQYF. CDR3 DNA: TGCGCCAGCAGCCAAGAAGGGCGGGGGGAGTTAGATACGCAGTATTTT.

This chain uses TRBV29-1 with TRBJ2-7, with 9 positions matching TRBD1. The ends lost 4 bases at V and 2 bases at J; junction bases unmatched: 6. This CDR3 is 14 amino acids long. In germline, CDR1 is SQVTM, CDR2 ANQGSEA. CDR3 nucleotides: TGCAGCGTTGCACTCGGGACAGGGCCCTACGAGCAGTACTTC. Its protein product is CSVALGTGPYEQYF.

Concerning this clone itself: Other DNA sequences of this sample code for an identical CDR3. The gene calls are TRBV3-1 (or the pseudogene TRBV3-2) and TRBJ1-5; D unresolved. Germline assignment: CDR1 LGHDT and CDR2 YNNKEL (reference sequence). This CDR3 contains 13 residues. The V end lost 6 bases, the J end lost 1 base, and 7 bases lay between the germline ends. The CDR3 is CASSQTSNQPQHF. CDR3 DNA: TGTGCCAGCAGTCAGACAAGCAATCAGCCCCAGCATTTT.

The chain carries TRBV2 and TRBJ2-4; no definite D call. CDR3 size: 13 residues. Germline loops: CDR1 SNHLY, CDR2 FYNNEI. V was cut by 7 bases and J by 5 bases, with 12 bases left in between. CDR3 in amino acids: CASTSGGENIQYF. As DNA, the CDR3 is TGTGCCAGCACGTCGGGTGGAGAAAACATTCAGTACTTC.

The rearrangement links TRBV7-3 to TRBJ1-1; D is unclear. The V end lost 0 bases, the J end lost 8 bases, and 10 bases lay between the germline ends. There are 13 residues in the CDR3. The germline CDR1 and CDR2 sequences are SGHTA and FQGTGA. CDR3: CASSLTGSREAFF. CDR3 sequence (DNA): TGTGCCAGCAGCTTAACGGGTAGCAGAGAAGCTTTCTTT.

The genes are TRBV15 and TRBJ2-6; tentative D call: TRBD2 (5 bases). Germline lookup yields CDR1 LNHNV and CDR2 YYDKDF (reference sequence). The V gene lost 1 base and the J gene lost 0 bases, with 16 bases spanning the gap. The CDR3 spans 19 residues. The CDR3 DNA follows: TGTGCCACCAGCAGAGCAACATATGGACGGGACTCTGGGGCCAACGTCCTGACTTTC. Protein: CATSRATYGRDSGANVLTF.

The chain is built from TRBV19 and TRBJ2-1, with D tentatively TRBD2 (5 bases). Germline V gives CDR1 LNHDA, CDR2 SQIVND (reference sequence). The V end was cut by 9 bases, the J end by 1 base, with 13 bases between. This CDR3 region has 14 residues. This chain's CDR3 is CASRLAESYNEQFF. The CDR3 nucleotides read TGTGCCAGCCGCCTAGCTGAATCCTACAATGAGCAGTTCTTC.

For this clone: The junction differs from germline at one of its ends, possibly a read error. V usage is TRBV7-7 and J usage is TRBJ2-1, with D possibly TRBD2 on 6 matching bases. The CDR3 is made up of 15 amino acids. Germline V gives CDR1 SSHAT, CDR2 FNYEAQ (reference sequence). The CDR3 DNA reads as TGTGCTAGCAGCTTTAATATGGAGGGGTTGAATGAGCAGTTCTTC. Protein sequence: CASSFNMEGLNEQFF.

In its sample, this clone was seen once. The V and J genes are TRBV14 and TRBJ1-2, with 11 bases lining up with TRBD1. The CDR3 covers 15 residues. Germline CDR1 is SGHDN and CDR2 is FVKESK. V trimming: 4 bases; J trimming: 6 bases; junction bases outside the gene matches: 7. CDR3 nucleotides: TGTGCCAGCAGCCGAGGACAGGGGGCGATTCATGGCTACACCTTC. This encodes CASSRGQGAIHGYTF. Variable domain in full (rest from reference TRBV14 and TRBJ1-2): EAGVTQFPSHSVIEKGQTVTLRCDPISGHDNLYWYRRVMGKEIKFLLHFVKESKQDESGMPNNRFLAERTGGTYSTLKVQPAELEDSGVYFCASSRGQGAIHGYTFGSGTRLTVV.

This chain links TRBV6-5 with TRBJ1-5, with a possible D match to TRBD1 (5 bases). The CDR3 is made up of 14 amino acids. The V gene lost 4 bases and the J gene lost 2 bases, with 9 bases spanning the gap. Germline values: CDR1 MNHEY, CDR2 SVGAGI. The CDR3 protein is CASSSGIGNQPQHF. For the CDR3, the DNA is TGTGCCAGCAGTTCAGGGATCGGCAATCAGCCCCAGCATTTT.

The CDR3 here is CSDASSTEAFF. The CDR3 bases are TGCAGTGACGCATCTAGCACTGAAGCTTTCTTT. This chain connects TRBV20-1 to TRBJ1-1, with D unclear. The CDR3 is 11 amino acids. The V end was cut by 7 bases, the J end by 4 bases, with 10 bases between. Germline loops: CDR1 DFQATT, CDR2 SNEGSKA (reference sequence).

J is TRBJ1-1 and V is TRBV12-3 or TRBV12-4; tentatively, D is TRBD1 (6 bases). The CDR3 contains 13 residues. V was cut by 6 bases and J by 3 bases, with 11 bases left in between. CDR3 sequence: CASRKQGYTEAFF. The CDR3 coding sequence is TGTGCCAGCAGAAAACAGGGATACACTGAAGCTTTCTTT.

Here the CDR3 DNA reads TGTGCCAGCAGCCAAGTGATGGGCATGAACACTGAAGCTTTCTTT. It codes for CASSQVMGMNTEAFF. The chain joins TRBV4-2 to TRBJ1-1; D uncertain. Germline assignment: CDR1 LGHNA and CDR2 YNFKEQ. The V gene lost 1 base and the J gene lost 0 bases, with 9 bases spanning the gap. The CDR3 runs to 15 residues.

The chain employs TRBV3-1 (or the pseudogene TRBV3-2) and TRBJ2-5, with D uncertain. This CDR3 is built from 15 residues. V was clipped by 0 bases and J by 7 bases, with 15 bases between them. CDR1 LGHDT and CDR2 YNNKEL come from the germline V gene (reference sequence). The CDR3 DNA follows: TGTGCCAGCAGCCAAGAAATCACCCCATCGGGGACCCAGTACTTC. This translates into CASSQEITPSGTQYF.

The rearrangement joins TRBV6-1 to TRBJ2-7; TRBD1 matches 7 bases. The germline V gene has CDR1 MNHNS and CDR2 SASEGT. There are 15 residues in the CDR3. With 0 bases clipped from V and 4 bases from J, the junction kept 6 bases outside the gene matches. The CDR3 coding sequence is TGTGCCAGCAGTGAAGCGTGGGGACAGAAATACGAGCAGTACTTC. This codes for CASSEAWGQKYEQYF.

The rearrangement uses TRBV4-1 and TRBJ1-5, with D hard to call. CDR1 is MGHRA and CDR2 is YSYEKL in the germline V gene. The V gene lost 4 bases and the J gene lost 0 bases, with 7 bases spanning the gap. The length of the CDR3 is 14 residues. CDR3 nucleotide sequence: TGCGCCAGCAGCCTCAGTTATAGCAATCAGCCCCAGCATTTT. Protein sequence: CASSLSYSNQPQHF.

The chain uses TRBV3-1 (or the pseudogene TRBV3-2) and TRBJ1-6, with unresolved D. The CDR3 runs 13 residues. The V end was cut by 5 bases, the J end by 13 bases, with 15 bases between. Germline CDR1 is LGHDT and CDR2 is YNNKEL (reference sequence). DNA of the CDR3: TGTGCCAGCAGCAGTTCTCGGGAGACTCCCCTCCACTTT. Encoded protein: CASSSSRETPLHF.

In the case of this clone: One end of the junction fails to match germline, which may point to a read error. The gene calls are TRBV7-2 and TRBJ2-5, with D possibly matching TRBD2 (6 bases). Germline V CDR1 and CDR2: SGHTA, FQGNSA. The length of the CDR3 is 14 residues. In DNA, the CDR3 is TGTGCCAGCGCGGGGCTCACACCACAAGCGACCCAGTACTTC. This encodes CASAGLTPQATQYF.

The chain employs TRBV5-1 and TRBJ1-1, with 8 bases aligning to TRBD1. The junction had 16 bases not matched to a gene; V was cut back by 7 bases and J by 8 bases. The CDR3 loop spans 15 amino acids. Germline CDR1 is SGHRS and CDR2 is YFSETQ. CDR3 in amino acids: CASSYRGKAGVEAFF. The CDR3 coding sequence is TGCGCCAGCTCCTACAGGGGGAAGGCGGGAGTCGAAGCTTTCTTT.

The chain recombines TRBV3-1 (or the pseudogene TRBV3-2) with TRBJ2-5; D ambiguous. Germline V gene sequence: CDR1 LGHDT, CDR2 YNNKEL (reference sequence). The V end was cut by 2 bases, the J end by 2 bases, with 9 bases between. This CDR3 is 14 amino acids long. This CDR3 is CASSQSETQETQYF. For the CDR3, the DNA is TGTGCCAGCAGCCAATCGGAGACGCAAGAGACCCAGTACTTC.

This sequence joins TRBV27 and TRBJ2-3, with D tentatively TRBD2 (5 bases). CDR1 MNHEY and CDR2 SMNVEV come from the germline V gene (reference sequence). CDR3 length equals 15 residues. Trimming took off 6 bases at V and 4 bases at J, with 17 bases between the two ends. The CDR3 DNA is TGTGCCAGCAGGCCCGAGTCGGCCGGGGCAGATACGCAGTATTTT. Protein: CASRPESAGADTQYF.

This chain connects TRBV15 to TRBJ1-2, with TRBD1 as a possible D gene (5 bases). The germline V gene encodes CDR1 LNHNV and CDR2 YYDKDF (reference sequence). Trimming stripped 4 bases from V and 0 bases from J, with 6 bases between. This CDR3 spans 13 amino acids. CDR3 protein: CATSKGANYGYTF. Here the CDR3 DNA reads TGTGCCACCAGCAAAGGGGCTAACTATGGCTACACCTTC.

The V gene is TRBV30, the J gene TRBJ2-3; 7 nucleotides match TRBD2. This CDR3 is 12 amino acids long. Germline V gene sequence: CDR1 GTSNPN, CDR2 SVGIG (reference sequence). The V segment lost 8 bases and the J segment 4 bases; nucleotides outside the gene matches: 6. This CDR3 is CAHTSVADTQYF. The CDR3 DNA reads TGTGCCCATACTAGCGTCGCAGATACGCAGTATTTT.

The V and J genes are TRBV3-1 (or the pseudogene TRBV3-2) and TRBJ2-5; 8 bases are shared with TRBD2. V lost 1 base, J lost 3 bases, and 4 bases stayed unmatched. The CDR3 is 15 residues long. In germline, CDR1 is LGHDT, CDR2 YNNKEL (reference sequence). The CDR3 loop is CASSQGALAEETQYF. The DNA for the CDR3 is TGTGCCAGCAGCCAAGGCGCACTAGCGGAAGAGACCCAGTACTTC.

This chain uses TRBV25-1 with TRBJ2-5; 7 bases agree with TRBD1. The CDR3 spans 14 residues. Germline CDR1 is MGHDK and CDR2 is SYGVNS. V lost 0 bases to trimming and J lost 5 bases; unmatched junction nucleotides: 3. CDR3: CASSEYKGGETQYF. The DNA for the CDR3 is TGTGCCAGCAGTGAATATAAAGGGGGCGAGACCCAGTACTTC. The full variable domain, with the rest looked up from reference TRBV25-1 and TRBJ2-5, is EADIYQTPRYLVIGTGKKITLECSQTMGHDKMYWYQQDPGMELHLIHYSYGVNSTEKGDLSSESTVSRIRTEHFPLTLESARPSHTSQYLCASSEYKGGETQYFGPGTRLLVL.

The chain has TRBV9 and TRBJ1-3; 7 nucleotides agree with TRBD1. The V segment lost 2 bases and the J segment 2 bases; nucleotides outside the gene matches: 4. The CDR3 extends over 15 amino acids. Germline-derived CDR1 and CDR2 are SGDLS and YYNGEE. The CDR3 spells CASSVSGGTGNTIYF. The CDR3 nucleotides are TGTGCCAGCAGCGTTTCAGGGGGGACTGGAAACACCATATATTTT. The whole variable domain, filled in from reference TRBV9 and TRBJ1-3, reads DSGVTQTPKHLITATGQRVTLRCSPRSGDLSVYWYQQSLDQGLQFLIQYYNGEERAKGNILERFSAQQFPDLHSELNLSSLELGDSALYFCASSVSGGTGNTIYFGEGSWLTVV.